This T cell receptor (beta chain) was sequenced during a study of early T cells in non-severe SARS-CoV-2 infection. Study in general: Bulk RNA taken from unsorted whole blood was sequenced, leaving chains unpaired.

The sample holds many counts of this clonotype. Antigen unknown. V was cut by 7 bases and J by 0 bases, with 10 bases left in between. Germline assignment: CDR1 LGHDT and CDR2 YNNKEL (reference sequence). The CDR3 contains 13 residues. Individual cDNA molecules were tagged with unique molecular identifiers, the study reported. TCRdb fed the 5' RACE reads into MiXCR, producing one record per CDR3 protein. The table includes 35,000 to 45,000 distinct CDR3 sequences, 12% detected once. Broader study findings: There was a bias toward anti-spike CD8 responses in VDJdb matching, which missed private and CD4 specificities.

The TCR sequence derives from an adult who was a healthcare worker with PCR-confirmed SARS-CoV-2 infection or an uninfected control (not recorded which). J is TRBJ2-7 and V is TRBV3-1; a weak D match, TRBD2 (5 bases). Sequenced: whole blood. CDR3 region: CASKGGSSYEQYF. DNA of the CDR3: TGTGCCAGCAAGGGTGGGAGCTCCTACGAGCAGTACTTC.